This T cell receptor beta chain derives from a study of shared clonotypes between healthy human individuals (dated by TCRdb to 2018 to 2021). Turning to the overall study: The cohort comprised a couple of women and three men aged 18 to 49 years. For each donor, three plates each were used for CD4 naive and CD4 memory, two plates were used for CD8 naive, and one plate was used for CD8 memory. To estimate repertoire size and how much clonotypes are shared between individuals, the study performed deep sequencing of blood TCR repertoires from about five healthy adults. Different laboratories and diverse techniques were used to prepare libraries and sequence TCR repertoires, to increase sequencing depth and limit assay-specific biases. Leukapheresis yielded between about 0.94 and 9 billion PBMCs per donor. Summary of the overall study and its limitations: Around 5.4% of naive CD4, 3.5% of naive CD8, 2.3% of memory CD4, and about 0.4% of memory CD8 clonotypes were shared across several donors. Even with the large sequencing depth, rarefaction of the sorted-subset datasets indicated that sequencing was incomplete. Naive subsets generally had larger estimated clonotype richness than memory subsets. Sampling was restricted to blood, and TCR repertoires in tissue are likely to differ from TCR repertoires in blood. Compared with non-shared clonotypes, the clonotypes found in all four sorted-subset donors had higher generation probabilities. Because the study included only a small number of donors, the genetic and exposure-history diversity represented was limited. Pairwise subsampling indicated that sequencing depth was expected to affect the degree of clonotype sharing among donors.

About this clone: This clone's antigen is unknown. No much larger clone exists at a distance of one base, and base qualities are not known.

As encoded in the germline V gene, CDR1 is SGHRS while CDR2 is YFSETQ. Including the terminal cysteine and phenylalanine, the CDR3 comprises 14 residues. Only the CDR3 DNA is retained, 42 bases long and in frame from the first base. Donors were healthy HIV-negative adults with no recently reported acute infections or vaccinations. All donors were Caucasian adults living in Nashville, Tennessee, USA. CD4+ T cells were enriched by magnetic negative selection; naive cells were then positively selected on CD45RA, and the negative fraction formed the memory subset. After blood collection by leukapheresis, PBMCs were isolated using Ficoll-Histopaque density gradient centrifugation and then cryopreserved in the vapor phase of liquid nitrogen. Purity and quantity of every magnetically sorted T cell population were checked by analytical flow cytometry. Each sorted fraction had its genomic DNA isolated and then quantified by UV absorbance on a Nanodrop 2000c.

Using the deep immunoSEQ assay, multiplex PCR amplified TCR CDR3 regions from genomic DNA. Extracted genomic DNA from each cell subset was distributed evenly across all wells of several immunoSEQ 96-well plates, and each plate was treated as a replicate. For sorted subsets, roughly 200 ng genomic DNA, equal to tens of thousands of T cell genomes, was loaded into each replicate PCR. The purified libraries were quantified using a Qubit 3.0 fluorometer, sized with a Bioanalyzer 2100, and then quantified again using the KAPA Library Quantification kit. Each immunoSEQ 96-well plate was sequenced on its own single-read 150-cycle Illumina NextSeq 550 flow cell. Under the source paper's analysis protocol: The immunoSEQ output contained only junctional sequences without quality scores, so filtering could not match that applied to full-length reads. Sequences were annotated with PyIR, a Python wrapper for IgBLAST v1.9, using IMGT germline references to assign V/J genes and CDR3. Any read was removed if the V/J assignment was weak (E-value above 1e-6), the CDR3 was missing, or the read contained stop codons, out-of-frame junctions, or ambiguous translated residues. V3J clonotypes were defined as sequences sharing an identical inferred V gene, J gene, and CDR3 amino acid sequence. Percentage overlap between repertoires was computed as shared unique clonotypes divided by the size of the smaller repertoire. Richness of each repertoire was evaluated using RTK rarefaction, the Chao1 estimator, and Recon v2.1 estimates of unobserved clonotypes. For all TCRbeta clonotypes obtained by the gDNA method from a few donors, generation probabilities were computed with OLGA. What TCRdb holds here is the immuneACCESS table cut down to in-frame rearrangements. Part of the clones is not present; checked against another copy, under half of the missing clones reflect an unresolved V gene, and the others are unexplained. Clonal size and the V and J genes are those of that table, whereas D and trimming came from the DNA. The sample yields over 1.4 million clones; approximately 97% were counted once. The leading ten clones occupy more than 0.9% of the sample.

The sequencing input was naive CD4+ T cells sorted from blood. In the paper's terms, the cell subset or site label means: CD45RA+ positively selected. The chain employs TRBV5-1 and TRBJ2-5; the junction holds 7 bases that match TRBD1. The J call may be wrong; the DNA end is better matched by TRBJ2-7. This TCR derives from a man aged 25-45 years in good health. The sequenced DNA: TGCGCCAGCAGCTTTGGGACAGTCGGGGACGAGCAGTACTTC. The translation is CASSFGTVGDEQYF.